The clone carrying this T cell receptor (beta chain) was seen only a few times. This sample was included in a study of control samples from healthy donors and cancer patients. This CDR3 comprises 16 residues. Germline CDR1 and CDR2: KGHSH and LQKENI. The trim removed 5 bases at V and 2 bases at J, leaving 6 bases unmatched. The data were produced by immunoSEQ multiplex PCR, yet TCRdb's version contains in-frame clones alone and is incomplete. This sample has about 84,000 clones, with approximately 80% found just once. The rearrangement uses TRBV18 and TRBJ2-1, with 10 positions matching TRBD2. Specimen: PBMCs. This receptor was taken from a man between 60 and 75 years old with head and neck cancer. CDR3 residues: CASSKAGTSAYNEQFF. The DNA for the CDR3 is TGTGCCAGCTCAAAGGCCGGGACTAGCGCCTACAATGAGCAGTTCTTC. The entire variable domain, with the rest obtained from reference TRBV18 and TRBJ2-1, is as follows: NAGVMQNPRHLVRRRGQEARLRCSPMKGHSHVYWYRQLPEEGLKFMVYLQKENIIDESGMPKERFSAEFPKEGPSILRIQQVVRGDSAAYFCASSKAGTSAYNEQFFGPGTRLTVL.